A selection of T cell receptor beta chains follows, all from one sample in a study of T-cell memory formation after mild COVID-19. TCRdb passed the 5' RACE reads through MiXCR, listing each CDR3 protein once. The data show a few hundred thousand distinct CDR3 sequences, approximately 16% seen once. Sequencing was carried out using PBMCs or a T cell subset sorted from them (not recorded which). The source is a man aged 18 to 30 who had mild COVID-19 (a few samples of this study predate the infection). Cell type and time point are not known. CDR3s include the opening cysteine and the closing phenylalanine or tryptophan. Fields, in order: V gene, D gene, clone size, J gene, CDR3 protein, CDR3 DNA. The D gene is left open where the match is weak. Size tells how often a clone was seen (once, few, many) or the class of an expanded clone, and some rows leave it out.

v_gene: TRBV6-5
d_gene: -
abundance: -
j_gene: TRBJ2-7
CDR3aa: CASSYFLGSEQYF
CDR3nt: TGTGCCAGCAGTTACTTTTTGGGCTCCGAGCAGTACTTC

v_gene: TRBV5-1
d_gene: -
abundance: -
j_gene: TRBJ1-1
CDR3aa: CASSSSSVTPTEAFF
CDR3nt: TGCGCCAGCAGCTCGTCGTCCGTAACACCCACTGAAGCTTTCTTT

v_gene: TRBV7-2
d_gene: -
abundance: -
j_gene: TRBJ2-2
CDR3aa: CASSLDSSVTGELFF
CDR3nt: TGTGCCAGCAGCTTAGATAGCTCGGTCACCGGGGAGCTGTTTTTT

v_gene: TRBV9
d_gene: -
abundance: -
j_gene: TRBJ2-7
CDR3aa: CASSVEALTYEQYF
CDR3nt: TGTGCCAGCAGCGTAGAGGCCTTAACCTACGAGCAGTACTTC

v_gene: TRBV12-3/TRBV12-4
d_gene: -
abundance: -
j_gene: TRBJ1-6
CDR3aa: CASSLAQAGNSPLHF
CDR3nt: TGTGCCAGCAGTTTAGCCCAAGCGGGGAATTCACCCCTCCACTTT

v_gene: TRBV25-1
d_gene: TRBD1
abundance: many
j_gene: TRBJ1-5
CDR3aa: CASSEGQGNQPQHF
CDR3nt: TGTGCCAGCAGTGAAGGACAGGGAAATCAGCCCCAGCATTTT

v_gene: TRBV28
d_gene: -
abundance: few
j_gene: TRBJ2-7
CDR3aa: CATIVRVGGEQYF
CDR3nt: TGTGCCACTATCGTTAGGGTCGGCGGCGAGCAGTACTTC

v_gene: TRBV5-4
d_gene: TRBD2
abundance: -
j_gene: TRBJ2-1
CDR3aa: CASGGGSSGNEQFF
CDR3nt: TGTGCCAGCGGCGGGGGGTCCTCCGGCAATGAGCAGTTCTTC

v_gene: TRBV4-2
d_gene: -
abundance: -
j_gene: TRBJ2-6
CDR3aa: CASSPRGGDGAPPGANVLTF
CDR3nt: TGTGCCAGCAGCCCCCGAGGGGGGGACGGCGCTCCGCCTGGGGCCAACGTCCTGACTTTC

v_gene: TRBV7-9
d_gene: -
abundance: -
j_gene: TRBJ2-5
CDR3aa: CASSLGTWGSQETQYF
CDR3nt: TGTGCCAGCAGCTTGGGGACTTGGGGGTCCCAAGAGACCCAGTACTTC

v_gene: TRBV13
d_gene: -
abundance: -
j_gene: TRBJ1-2
CDR3aa: CASSAQAGNYGYTF
CDR3nt: TGTGCCAGCAGCGCCCAGGCGGGAAACTATGGCTACACCTTC

v_gene: TRBV9
d_gene: -
abundance: few
j_gene: TRBJ1-2
CDR3aa: CASSEGTGNYGYTF
CDR3nt: TGTGCCAGCAGCGAGGGAACAGGGAACTATGGCTACACCTTC

v_gene: TRBV4-1
d_gene: -
abundance: few
j_gene: TRBJ1-1
CDR3aa: CASSQDWRRGNTEAFF
CDR3nt: TGCGCCAGCAGCCAAGATTGGCGGAGGGGGAACACTGAAGCTTTCTTT

v_gene: TRBV4-1
d_gene: -
abundance: few
j_gene: TRBJ2-5
CDR3aa: CASSQEKGPQETQYF
CDR3nt: TGCGCCAGCAGCCAAGAAAAGGGTCCCCAAGAGACCCAGTACTTC

v_gene: TRBV28
d_gene: -
abundance: -
j_gene: TRBJ1-1
CDR3aa: CASSSSGTANTEAFF
CDR3nt: TGTGCCAGCAGTTCATCGGGGACGGCTAACACTGAAGCTTTCTTT

v_gene: TRBV4-3
d_gene: -
abundance: -
j_gene: TRBJ1-6
CDR3aa: CASSPAEPGNSPLHF
CDR3nt: TGCGCCAGCAGCCCCGCTGAACCAGGGAATTCACCCCTCCACTTT

v_gene: TRBV21-1
d_gene: -
abundance: -
j_gene: TRBJ1-3
CDR3aa: CASSKPGQGPGNTIYF
CDR3nt: TGTGCCAGCAGCAAACCTGGACAGGGACCTGGAAACACCATATATTTT

v_gene: TRBV6-2/TRBV6-3
d_gene: -
abundance: few
j_gene: TRBJ2-7
CDR3aa: CASGDGYEQYF
CDR3nt: TGTGCCAGCGGGGACGGGTACGAGCAGTACTTC

v_gene: TRBV5-5
d_gene: TRBD1
abundance: -
j_gene: TRBJ2-2
CDR3aa: CASSPQGAGGELFF
CDR3nt: TGTGCCAGCAGCCCACAGGGGGCCGGCGGGGAGCTGTTTTTT

v_gene: TRBV14
d_gene: -
abundance: -
j_gene: TRBJ2-5
CDR3aa: CASSQVRQALGETQYF
CDR3nt: TGTGCCAGCAGCCAAGTGCGGCAGGCCCTAGGAGAGACCCAGTACTTC

v_gene: TRBV14
d_gene: TRBD1
abundance: -
j_gene: TRBJ2-2
CDR3aa: CASRPLGTGDTGELFF
CDR3nt: TGTGCCAGCAGGCCCCTCGGGACAGGGGACACCGGGGAGCTGTTTTTT

v_gene: TRBV10-2
d_gene: -
abundance: few
j_gene: TRBJ1-2
CDR3aa: CASSVQVVYGYTF
CDR3nt: TGCGCCAGCAGTGTTCAGGTCGTCTACGGCTACACCTTC

v_gene: TRBV9
d_gene: TRBD1
abundance: -
j_gene: TRBJ2-1
CDR3aa: CASSILTGGEQFF
CDR3nt: TGTGCCAGCAGCATATTGACAGGGGGTGAGCAGTTCTTC

v_gene: TRBV18
d_gene: TRBD1
abundance: many
j_gene: TRBJ2-3
CDR3aa: CASSSGQGSTDTQYF
CDR3nt: TGTGCCAGCTCCTCGGGACAGGGGAGCACAGATACGCAGTATTTT

v_gene: TRBV14
d_gene: -
abundance: few
j_gene: TRBJ1-2
CDR3aa: CASSEYKGSNYGYTF
CDR3nt: TGTGCCAGCAGCGAATATAAGGGGTCTAACTATGGCTACACCTTC

v_gene: TRBV18
d_gene: -
abundance: -
j_gene: TRBJ1-2
CDR3aa: CASSPPPNYGYTF
CDR3nt: TGTGCCAGCTCACCACCCCCTAACTATGGCTACACCTTC

v_gene: TRBV6-6
d_gene: -
abundance: many
j_gene: TRBJ1-2
CDR3aa: CASSYPDDLGGYTF
CDR3nt: TGTGCCAGCAGTTACCCGGACGACCTGGGCGGCTACACCTTC

v_gene: TRBV11-2
d_gene: TRBD2
abundance: few
j_gene: TRBJ2-1
CDR3aa: CASSLVGGGYGEEQFF
CDR3nt: TGTGCCAGCAGCTTAGTTGGCGGGGGGTACGGCGAGGAGCAGTTCTTC

v_gene: TRBV29-1
d_gene: -
abundance: -
j_gene: TRBJ2-1
CDR3aa: CSVEGNEQFF
CDR3nt: TGCAGCGTTGAAGGTAATGAGCAGTTCTTC

v_gene: TRBV29-1
d_gene: TRBD1
abundance: -
j_gene: TRBJ2-7
CDR3aa: CSVTTGGYEQYF
CDR3nt: TGCAGCGTTACGACAGGGGGCTACGAGCAGTACTTC

v_gene: TRBV18
d_gene: -
abundance: few
j_gene: TRBJ2-3
CDR3aa: CASSQSATDTQYF
CDR3nt: TGTGCCAGCTCACAGTCAGCGACAGATACGCAGTATTTT

v_gene: TRBV6-2/TRBV6-3
d_gene: -
abundance: -
j_gene: TRBJ2-1
CDR3aa: CASSYARDEQFF
CDR3nt: TGTGCCAGCAGTTACGCCCGGGATGAGCAGTTCTTC

v_gene: TRBV5-6
d_gene: -
abundance: -
j_gene: TRBJ1-2
CDR3aa: CASSQGFHYGYTF
CDR3nt: TGTGCCAGCAGCCAGGGGTTCCACTATGGCTACACCTTC

v_gene: TRBV5-4
d_gene: -
abundance: -
j_gene: TRBJ1-2
CDR3aa: CASSFEVAYTF
CDR3nt: TGTGCCAGCAGCTTTGAGGTGGCCTACACCTTC

v_gene: TRBV4-1
d_gene: -
abundance: -
j_gene: TRBJ2-4
CDR3aa: CASSRLQGPAGDGGFNIQYF
CDR3nt: TGCGCCAGCAGCCGCCTACAGGGGCCAGCGGGGGACGGAGGTTTCAACATTCAGTACTTC

v_gene: TRBV4-3
d_gene: -
abundance: -
j_gene: TRBJ2-1
CDR3aa: CASSQDLRRSYNEQFF
CDR3nt: TGCGCCAGCAGCCAAGATCTGCGGAGGTCCTACAATGAGCAGTTCTTC

v_gene: TRBV5-1
d_gene: TRBD1
abundance: -
j_gene: TRBJ1-2
CDR3aa: CASSPRGQAGAGYTF
CDR3nt: TGCGCCAGCAGCCCTCGAGGACAGGCGGGCGCTGGCTACACCTTC

v_gene: TRBV29-1
d_gene: -
abundance: few
j_gene: TRBJ2-7
CDR3aa: CSVEMVYEQYF
CDR3nt: TGCAGCGTTGAAATGGTGTACGAGCAGTACTTC

v_gene: TRBV7-2
d_gene: -
abundance: -
j_gene: TRBJ2-2
CDR3aa: CASSLGSMNTGELFF
CDR3nt: TGTGCCAGCAGCTTGGGCAGTATGAACACCGGGGAGCTGTTTTTT

v_gene: TRBV6-5
d_gene: -
abundance: few
j_gene: TRBJ1-2
CDR3aa: CASSYGGRANYGYTF
CDR3nt: TGTGCCAGCAGTTACGGAGGGCGAGCTAACTATGGCTACACCTTC

v_gene: TRBV7-2
d_gene: -
abundance: many
j_gene: TRBJ2-7
CDR3aa: CASSRTGLYEQYF
CDR3nt: TGTGCCAGCAGCCGCACTGGGCTCTACGAGCAGTACTTC